These 10 T cell receptor beta chains came from one sample sequenced in a study of Ad26.COV2.S vaccination and SARS-CoV-2 variants. As for treatment: over 15 received Ad26.COV2.S at low or high dose, single or two shots; 5 received placebo; per-sample allocation not given. Sampling took place 63 days after the first vaccine or placebo injection. Some clones are missing from TCRdb's copy, which holds only in-frame ones; the method was immunoSEQ multiplex PCR. This sample carries 400,000 to 450,000 clones, about 92% of them seen once, and the ten largest clones take approximately 4.5%. The source material was peripheral blood, sampled in a trial of Ad26.COV2.S vaccine versus placebo. These receptors all stem from a person between 18 and 65 years old who received the Ad26.COV2.S COVID-19 vaccine or a placebo.

J is TRBJ1-3 and V is TRBV7-3, with 12 bases lining up with TRBD1. With V trimmed by 5 bases and J by 2 bases, 1 base remained unmatched. CDR1 is SGHTA and CDR2 is FQGTGA in the germline V gene. This CDR3 has 15 amino acids. This CDR3 reads CASSRDRGPGNTIYF. The CDR3 coding sequence is TGTGCCAGCAGCCGGGACAGGGGGCCTGGAAACACCATATATTTT.

This rearrangement joins TRBV2 to TRBJ2-1; 16 bases line up with TRBD2. CDR1 is SNHLY, CDR2 FYNNEI, per germline. The CDR3 is 19 residues long. V was pared by 7 bases and J by 6 bases, with 15 bases of the junction left unmatched. CDR3 amino acids: CASNRGLAGGPVVFNEQFF. CDR3 DNA: TGTGCCAGCAACCGGGGACTAGCGGGAGGGCCGGTCGTATTCAATGAGCAGTTCTTC. The complete variable domain, with remaining parts taken from reference TRBV2 and TRBJ2-1, reads EPEVTQTPSHQVTQMGQEVILRCVPISNHLYFYWYRQILGQKVEFLVSFYNNEISEKSEIFDDQFSVERPDGSNFTLKIRSTKLEDSAMYFCASNRGLAGGPVVFNEQFFGPGTRLTVL.

The chain employs TRBV21-1 and TRBJ2-7; the D segment call TRBD2 is taken from the table without a DNA check. TRBV21-1 is tagged as a pseudogene. The CDR3 runs 16 residues. Here the CDR3 reads CASSEGLAELSYEQYF. CDR3 nucleotide sequence: TGTGCCAGCAGCGAGGGACTAGCGGAGCTCTCCTACGAGCAGTACTTC.

V gene TRBV11-1 combines with J gene TRBJ2-1; weak D call: TRBD1 (7 bases). Trimming stripped 1 base from V and 8 bases from J, with 9 bases between. Germline-derived CDR1 and CDR2 are SGHAT and FQDESV (reference sequence). The CDR3 has 13 residues. The CDR3 region is CASSLGRGHEQFF. The CDR3 nucleotides are TGTGCCAGCAGCTTAGGGAGGGGGCATGAGCAGTTCTTC. Filled out from reference TRBV11-1 and TRBJ2-1, the complete variable domain reads EAEVAQSPRYKITEKSQAVAFWCDPISGHATLYWYRQILGQGPELLVQFQDESVVDDSQLPKDRFSAERLKGVDSTLKIQPAELGDSAMYLCASSLGRGHEQFFGPGTRLTVL.

The chain joins TRBV7-9 to TRBJ1-3; D not resolved. The V gene's germline CDR1 is SEHNR and CDR2 FQNEAQ (reference sequence). V lost 5 bases to trimming and J lost 0 bases, with 8 bases between them. This CDR3 comprises 14 residues. The CDR3 nucleotides are TGTGCCAGCAGCCCCCCCAACTCTGGAAACACCATATATTTT. Translation: CASSPPNSGNTIYF.

The chain is built from TRBV3-1 (or the pseudogene TRBV3-2) and TRBJ2-2; D unresolved. Trimming stripped 2 bases from V and 0 bases from J, with 4 bases between. CDR1 is LGHDT and CDR2 is YNNKEL in the germline V gene (reference sequence). The CDR3 length is 14 residues. This chain's CDR3 is CASSQTANTGELFF. DNA of the CDR3: TGTGCCAGCAGCCAAACGGCGAACACCGGGGAGCTGTTTTTT.

The rearrangement links TRBV2 to TRBJ1-5, with TRBD1 as a possible D gene (5 bases). CDR3 length: 14 amino acids. V was shortened by 6 bases and J by 5 bases, with 14 bases between the two germline ends. Germline V CDR1 and CDR2: SNHLY, FYNNEI. The CDR3 DNA is TGTGCCAGCAGGGTTGAAAGGGACCATCAGCCCCAGCATTTT. Translating it yields CASRVERDHQPQHF.

V and J are TRBV6-5 and TRBJ2-3, with D perhaps matching TRBD1 or TRBD2 (5 bases each). Trimming left V 7 bases short and J 8 bases short, with 22 bases between. This CDR3 comprises 15 residues. The germline gives CDR1 MNHEY, CDR2 SVGAGI. The DNA of the CDR3 is TGTGCCAGCACCGGCGGAGATGAGGGGATCGCTACGCAGTATTTT. It specifies CASTGGDEGIATQYF.

The J gene is TRBJ2-3, the V gene TRBV7-6; possibly TRBD1 for D (5 bases). Germline V gives CDR1 SGHVS, CDR2 FNYEAQ. The V end lost 0 bases, the J end lost 6 bases, and 19 bases lay between the germline ends. The CDR3 extends over 17 amino acids. DNA for the CDR3: TGTGCCAGCAGCTTAGCGACCTGGCAGGGCCTCCGGGATACGCAGTATTTT. This sequence encodes CASSLATWQGLRDTQYF.

This chain uses TRBV15 with TRBJ2-2; D possibly matches TRBD1 or TRBD2 (5 bases each). V lost 1 base, J lost 5 bases, and 11 bases lay in between. CDR1 is LNHNV, CDR2 YYDKDF, per germline (reference sequence). CDR3 length equals 15 residues. In DNA form, the CDR3 reads TGTGCCACCAGCAGAGCGGGACCCGGGACCGGGGAGCTGTTTTTT. Residues: CATSRAGPGTGELFF.